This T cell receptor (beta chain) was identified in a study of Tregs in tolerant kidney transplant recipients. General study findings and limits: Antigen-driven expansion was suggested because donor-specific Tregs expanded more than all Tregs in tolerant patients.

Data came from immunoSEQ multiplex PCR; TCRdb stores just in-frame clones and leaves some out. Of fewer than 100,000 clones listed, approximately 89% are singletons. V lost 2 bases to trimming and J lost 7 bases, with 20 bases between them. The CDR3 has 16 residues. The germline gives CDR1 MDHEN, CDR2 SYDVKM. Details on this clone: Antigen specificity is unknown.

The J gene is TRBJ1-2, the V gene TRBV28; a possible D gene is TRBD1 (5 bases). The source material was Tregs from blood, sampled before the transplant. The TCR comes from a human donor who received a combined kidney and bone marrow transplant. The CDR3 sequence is CASSLTPPGSGGGYTF. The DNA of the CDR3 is TGTGCCAGCAGTTTAACCCCCCCTGGGTCGGGGGGTGGCTACACCTTC.